One sample yielded the 9 T cell receptor beta chains listed below, sequenced in a study of shared clonotypes between healthy human individuals (dated by TCRdb to the early 2020s). Libraries were built with the immunoSEQ multiplex PCR assay. TCRdb took over this immuneACCESS table, retaining in-frame rearrangements with V and J assigned. Such tables are incomplete; in checked studies, under half of the missing clones stem from an unresolved V gene, and the remainder is unexplained. Within this sample are 2 million to 2.5 million clones, with almost 96% of them counted one time only. The top ten hold 0.13% of the sample. Sequencing was performed on naive CD4+ T cells sorted from blood. The cell subset or site label, as the study defines it: CD45RA+ positively selected. These receptors all come from a man between 18 and 29 years old in good health.

The V gene is TRBV6-6, the J gene TRBJ2-4, with D possibly TRBD2 on 5 matching bases. The CDR3 runs to 16 residues. CDR1 and CDR2 from the germline V gene are MNHNY and SVGAGI (reference sequence). The V end lost 2 bases, the J end lost 3 bases, and 14 bases lay between the germline ends. The CDR3 reads CASSYDDGGGKNIQYF. Here the CDR3 DNA reads TGTGCCAGCAGTTACGACGACGGTGGAGGCAAAAACATTCAGTACTTC.

This clone was found once. The CDR3 bases are TGTGCCATCGTTTTCCGATTAATCCTTGGACAGGGAGGCAATCAGCCCCAGCATTTT. This encodes CAIVFRLILGQGGNQPQHF. The chain combines TRBV10-3 with TRBJ1-5; 8 bases map to TRBD1. V was clipped by 8 bases and J by 2 bases; unmatched bases: 20. The germline V gene encodes CDR1 ENHRY and CDR2 SYGVKD. The CDR3 is made up of 19 amino acids.

This sequence joins TRBV5-4 and TRBJ2-2; maybe TRBD1 (5 bases). Germline CDR1 is SGHNT and CDR2 is YYREEE (reference sequence). This CDR3 has 15 amino acids. V dropped 0 bases and J dropped 1 base, with 7 bases sitting between them. The CDR3 DNA reads TGTGCCAGCAGCTTGGCAGGGTGGAACACCGGGGAGCTGTTTTTT. Residues: CASSLAGWNTGELFF.

The rearrangement links TRBV6-6 to TRBJ1-1, with TRBD1 matching over 7 bases. V shed 5 bases and J 6 bases; nucleotides not matched to a gene: 3. Germline values: CDR1 MNHNY, CDR2 SVGAGI (reference sequence). This CDR3 comprises 12 residues. As DNA, the CDR3 is TGTGCCAGCAGTCACACAGGGGCTGAAGCTTTCTTT. Amino acid sequence: CASSHTGAEAFF.

The gene calls are TRBV29-1 and TRBJ2-3; possibly TRBD2 for D (7 bases). CDR1 is SQVTM, CDR2 ANQGSEA, per germline. The CDR3 has 17 amino acids. Trimming shortened V by 5 bases and J by 0 bases, and 21 bases separated the two germline ends. The CDR3 sequence: CSVRASTRGRSTDTQYF. The CDR3 coding sequence is TGCAGCGTTAGAGCCTCGACGCGGGGGCGAAGCACAGATACGCAGTATTTT.

In nucleotides, the CDR3 is TGTGCCAGCTCACCGGGCGGCCTGCCAGATACGCAGTATTTT. As protein: CASSPGGLPDTQYF. This chain connects TRBV18 to TRBJ2-3, with D hard to call. Germline CDR1 is KGHSH and CDR2 is LQKENI. The CDR3 has 14 residues. Deletions cut 3 bases from V and 4 bases from J, with 11 bases between.

The chain recombines TRBV5-1 with TRBJ2-7; D is ambiguous. The CDR3 runs 14 residues. Germline V gene sequence: CDR1 SGHRS, CDR2 YFSETQ. Between the trimmed V and J ends, which lost 0 bases and 4 bases, there was a span of 11 bases. CDR3 nucleotides: TGCGCCAGCAGCTTGGAAGGGCCGCAGTACGAGCAGTACTTC. It encodes CASSLEGPQYEQYF.

Details on this clone: The same CDR3 can be traced to other DNA sequences in this sample. This chain connects TRBV30 to TRBJ1-3, with no clear D. The V and J ends lost 0 bases and 4 bases respectively, with 4 bases between them. Per germline, CDR1 GTSNPN and CDR2 SVGIG (reference sequence). This CDR3 region has 12 residues. DNA of the CDR3: TGTGCCTGGAGTGTAGGAGGAAACACCATATATTTT. It translates to CAWSVGGNTIYF.

V usage is TRBV7-9 and J usage is TRBJ1-1, with TRBD1 as a possible D gene (6 bases). CDR1 SEHNR and CDR2 FQNEAQ come from the germline V gene (reference sequence). There are 13 residues in the CDR3. Trimming cost V 4 bases and J 3 bases, with 9 bases left between them. The CDR3 sequence is CASSSEGDTEAFF. The CDR3 DNA reads as TGTGCCAGCAGCTCAGAGGGGGACACTGAAGCTTTCTTT.